The sequence of this T cell receptor beta chain was determined in a study of blood T cell repertoires in COVID-19. For the study at large: The United States, Italy and Spain were the sources of the acute and convalescent COVID-19 samples.

This table comes from immunoSEQ multiplex PCR, and its TCRdb copy is limited to in-frame clones, with some not included. The sample carries about 200,000 clones, 80% to 90% recorded once. Trimming cost V 3 bases and J 5 bases; bases outside gene matches: 8. CDR1 is SGHAT, CDR2 FQNNGV, per germline. The CDR3 covers 15 residues. Allocation to cohorts depended on clinical history reported by the participants. The source is a woman in her late teens or twenties who had recovered from COVID-19. Sequenced material: PBMCs or T cells enriched from blood (not recorded which). J is TRBJ2-5 and V is TRBV11-2; 8 bases are shared with TRBD1. CDR3 residues: CASSLNPRQGETQYF. In DNA form, the CDR3 reads TGTGCCAGCAGCTTGAACCCAAGACAGGGGGAGACCCAGTACTTC.